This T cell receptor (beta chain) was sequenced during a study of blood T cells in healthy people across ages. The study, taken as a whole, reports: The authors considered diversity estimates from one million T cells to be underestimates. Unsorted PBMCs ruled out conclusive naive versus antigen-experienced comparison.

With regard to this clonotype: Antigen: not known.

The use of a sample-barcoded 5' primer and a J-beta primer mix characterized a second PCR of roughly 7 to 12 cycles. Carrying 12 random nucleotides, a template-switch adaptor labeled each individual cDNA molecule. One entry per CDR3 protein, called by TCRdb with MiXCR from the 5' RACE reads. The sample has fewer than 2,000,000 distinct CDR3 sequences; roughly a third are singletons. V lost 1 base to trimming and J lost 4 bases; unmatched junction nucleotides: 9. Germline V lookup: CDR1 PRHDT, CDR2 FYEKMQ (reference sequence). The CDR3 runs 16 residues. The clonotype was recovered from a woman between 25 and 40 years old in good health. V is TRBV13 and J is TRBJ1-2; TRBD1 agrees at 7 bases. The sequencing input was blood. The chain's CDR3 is CASSLVAGGPTYGYTF. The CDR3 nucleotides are TGTGCCAGCAGCTTAGTGGCAGGGGGTCCGACCTATGGCTACACCTTC.